The clone carrying this T cell receptor beta chain was detected only a few times. Antigen unknown. An equimolar mix of two oligonucleotides served as the beta constant-region primer for TRBC1 and TRBC2. Nested alpha and beta constant-region primers with the SP2 primer drove four PCR rounds on ligated cDNA. TCRdb analysed the UMI-ligation and nested PCR reads with MiXCR anew, one entry per CDR3 protein. The top ten hold approximately 0.58% of the sample, which has 120,000 to 150,000 distinct CDR3 sequences, under 25% seen once. The sample is drawn from a study of naive and memory T cell subsets. Findings and limits, study-wide: Possibly reflecting memory cells re-expressing CD45RA, a few larger clonotypes occurred in naive repertoires, especially CD8.

The CDR3 totals 14 residues. Trimming took off 0 bases at V and 5 bases at J, with 11 bases between the two ends. From germline, CDR1 is LGHDT and CDR2 YNNKEL (reference sequence). Sample: naive CD8+ T cells from blood. This chain links TRBV3-1 with TRBJ2-7; a possible D gene is TRBD2 (6 bases). The TCR sequence derives from a human donor in good health. In DNA, the CDR3 is TGTGCCAGCAGCCAAGATCTAGCGCTGGACGAGCAGTACTTC. This encodes CASSQDLALDEQYF.